This T cell receptor (beta chain) was sequenced during a study of T cell repertoires in cytomegalovirus infection. Study in general: It can be stated that public TCR beta signatures indicated CMV infection as well as a matching HLA type. The study, taken as a whole, reports: In two of eight donors, the top clonotype was HLA-C-restricted CMV-specific.

This clonotype showed up many times. What it binds is unknown. Each CDR3 protein gets one entry after TCRdb re-called the reads with MiXCR. This sample has 700,000 to 900,000 distinct CDR3 sequences, with roughly 28% found just once. The CDR3 contains 15 residues. Per germline, CDR1 LNHDA and CDR2 SQIVND (reference sequence). The germline V and J ends were trimmed by 0 bases and 3 bases, with 11 bases remaining between them. The chain carries TRBV19 and TRBJ1-1; D unresolved. This TCR was sampled from a human donor in good health (CMV status not recorded). Some clones in this sample may be carry-over from other donors' samples. Sample: cultured CD8+ T cells from PBMCs, taken from culture after CMV antigen stimulation. For the CDR3, the DNA is TGTGCCAGTAGTATAGATGAGGGATGGGACACTGAAGCTTTCTTT. Encoded protein: CASSIDEGWDTEAFF.